A selection of T cell receptor beta chains follows, all from one sample in a study of T cells in Graves' hyperthyroidism and ophthalmopathy. Each CDR3 protein gets one entry after TCRdb re-called the multiplex PCR reads with MiXCR. Altogether some 250,000 distinct CDR3 sequences are present, 13% to 15% being singletons, with the ten largest covering roughly 15%. The sample was blood. These receptors all come from a woman in her 40s with Graves' hyperthyroidism that later progressed to Graves' ophthalmopathy. The CDR3 runs from the conserved cysteine through the conserved F or W. Fields, in order: D gene, V gene, clone size, J gene, CDR3 DNA, CDR3 protein. The D gene is left open where the match is weak. The size field is filled for only some rows; it gives once, few, many or a size class.

D: NA
V: TRBV28
size: NA
J: TRBJ2-3
DNA: TGTGCCAGCAGTCCTACTTTATGGGGAGCAGATACGCAGTATTTT
CDR3: CASSPTLWGADTQYF

D: TRBD2
V: TRBV27
size: many
J: TRBJ2-7
DNA: TGTGCCAGCAGTTTAATGGTGGGAGGGCCGGAAGAGCAGTACTTC
CDR3: CASSLMVGGPEEQYF

D: NA
V: TRBV15
size: many
J: TRBJ2-1
DNA: TGTGCCACCAGCAGGAACAATGAGCAGTTCTTC
CDR3: CATSRNNEQFF

D: NA
V: TRBV5-5
size: many
J: TRBJ2-1
DNA: TGTGCCAGCAGCTACTGGGGTTTGGGGAATGAGCAGTTCTTC
CDR3: CASSYWGLGNEQFF

D: TRBD2
V: TRBV2
size: many
J: TRBJ2-3
DNA: TGTGCCAGCAATACGGGACTAGCGGGAGGGGCGCAGTATTTT
CDR3: CASNTGLAGGAQYF

D: TRBD1
V: TRBV5-1
size: NA
J: TRBJ2-1
DNA: TGCGCCAGCGGGGACAGGGAATATAGCTCCTACAATGAGCAGTTCTTC
CDR3: CASGDREYSSYNEQFF

D: NA
V: TRBV6-5
size: many
J: TRBJ1-1
DNA: TGTGCCAGCAGTTACGAGTCAGTGAACACTGAAGCTTTCTTT
CDR3: CASSYESVNTEAFF

D: TRBD2
V: TRBV29-1
size: many
J: TRBJ2-7
DNA: TGCAGCGCTGGCCCCGGGACTAGCGGATCCTACGAGCAGTACTTC
CDR3: CSAGPGTSGSYEQYF

D: TRBD2
V: TRBV11-2
size: many
J: TRBJ2-2
DNA: TGTGCCAGCAGCTCCGGACTAGCGGGATCTTTCACCGGGGAGCTGTTTTTT
CDR3: CASSSGLAGSFTGELFF

D: NA
V: TRBV15
size: many
J: TRBJ1-5
DNA: TGTGCCACCAGCATGGGGGATAATCAGCCCCAGCATTTT
CDR3: CATSMGDNQPQHF

D: NA
V: TRBV6-1
size: many
J: TRBJ1-5
DNA: TGTGCCAGCACCAAAGGACGGTCAAATAGCAATCAGCCCCAGCATTTT
CDR3: CASTKGRSNSNQPQHF

D: TRBD2
V: TRBV5-1
size: NA
J: TRBJ2-7
DNA: TGCGCCAGCAGCTTGGAAGTGACTAGCTTCCGCCTCTCGAACGAGCAGTACTTC
CDR3: CASSLEVTSFRLSNEQYF

D: NA
V: TRBV30
size: many
J: TRBJ1-4
DNA: TGTGCCTGGACAGGGGCAACTAATGAAAAACTGTTTTTT
CDR3: CAWTGATNEKLFF

D: NA
V: TRBV20-1
size: few
J: TRBJ2-7
DNA: TGCAGTGCTAGAGATTTAAATAGGACATACTCCTACGAGCAGTACTTC
CDR3: CSARDLNRTYSYEQYF

D: NA
V: TRBV28
size: many
J: TRBJ2-1
DNA: TGTGCCAGCAGTTTGAGGGTCAGAGAGCAGTTCTTC
CDR3: CASSLRVREQFF

D: TRBD2
V: TRBV25-1
size: many
J: TRBJ2-5
DNA: TGTGCCAGCAGTGAGAGCGGACTAGCGGTTCAAGAGACCCAGTACTTC
CDR3: CASSESGLAVQETQYF

D: TRBD2
V: TRBV10-3
size: many
J: TRBJ2-1
DNA: TGTGCCATCAGCACCGGACTAGCGGGAGGGCCCAGTGAGCAGTTCTTC
CDR3: CAISTGLAGGPSEQFF

D: NA
V: TRBV7-9
size: NA
J: TRBJ1-2
DNA: TGTGCCGGCAGCTTAGCCGGGGACTACTATGGCTACACCTTC
CDR3: CAGSLAGDYYGYTF

D: NA
V: TRBV19
size: few
J: TRBJ2-1
DNA: TGTGCCAGTAGTATGGGGGAGCCCTACAATGAGCAGTTCTTC
CDR3: CASSMGEPYNEQFF

D: NA
V: TRBV6-1
size: many
J: TRBJ1-5
DNA: TGTGCCAGCAGTTATTCACGGCTAAATCAGCCCCAGCATTTT
CDR3: CASSYSRLNQPQHF

D: NA
V: TRBV7-9
size: many
J: TRBJ2-5
DNA: TGTGCCAGCAGCTTAAGAATACAAGAGACCCAGTACTTC
CDR3: CASSLRIQETQYF

D: TRBD2
V: TRBV20-1
size: few
J: TRBJ2-3
DNA: TGCAGTGGTTATAGCGGGATTTCGGCAGATACGCAGTATTTT
CDR3: CSGYSGISADTQYF

D: NA
V: TRBV20-1
size: once
J: TRBJ2-1
DNA: TGCAGTGCAGACAACGTAGGGCAGAGCTCCTACAATGAGCAGTTCTTC
CDR3: CSADNVGQSSYNEQFF

D: NA
V: TRBV7-2
size: many
J: TRBJ1-5
DNA: TGTGCCAGCAGCTTGTCCGTGGATCAGCCCCAGCATTTT
CDR3: CASSLSVDQPQHF

D: TRBD2
V: TRBV11-2
size: once
J: TRBJ2-3
DNA: TGTGCCAGCAGCCATAGACAGAGCCTGACTAGCGGGACTATCACAGATACGCAGTATTTT
CDR3: CASSHRQSLTSGTITDTQYF

D: TRBD1
V: TRBV6-1
size: NA
J: TRBJ1-6
DNA: TGTGCCAGCAGTCTCCGGGACAGGGCTAATTCACCCCTCCACTTT
CDR3: CASSLRDRANSPLHF

D: TRBD2
V: TRBV19
size: many
J: TRBJ2-1
DNA: TGTGCCAGTAGTATATTTGGGAGGGATGAGCAGTTCTTC
CDR3: CASSIFGRDEQFF

D: TRBD2
V: TRBV10-3
size: many
J: TRBJ2-1
DNA: TGTGCCATCAGTGAGTCGACAGGTGGGTATAGCGGGAGATCATCCTACAATGAGCAGTTCTTC
CDR3: CAISESTGGYSGRSSYNEQFF

D: NA
V: TRBV20-1
size: few
J: TRBJ2-3
DNA: TGCAGTGCTACTGTGGATTCTAGCACAGATACGCAGTATTTT
CDR3: CSATVDSSTDTQYF

D: NA
V: TRBV20-1
size: NA
J: TRBJ2-3
DNA: TGCAGTGCTAGGAAACCGGGACAACTCACAGATACGCAGTATTTT
CDR3: CSARKPGQLTDTQYF

D: NA
V: TRBV7-6
size: many
J: TRBJ2-7
DNA: TGTGCCAGCAGCTCCGCTGGGCGGGACCCCTACGAGCAGTACTTC
CDR3: CASSSAGRDPYEQYF

D: TRBD1
V: TRBV2
size: many
J: TRBJ1-4
DNA: TGTGCCAGCAGTGAAACAGGGGGCAATGAAAAACTGTTTTTT
CDR3: CASSETGGNEKLFF

D: TRBD2
V: TRBV27
size: many
J: TRBJ2-4
DNA: TGTGCCAGCAGTCCCCATGCGGGAGTAAACATTCAGTACTTC
CDR3: CASSPHAGVNIQYF

D: NA
V: TRBV18
size: NA
J: TRBJ2-4
DNA: TGTGCCAGCTCCCGGGACAAGAAAAACATTCAGTACTTC
CDR3: CASSRDKKNIQYF

D: TRBD2
V: TRBV2
size: NA
J: TRBJ2-7
DNA: TGTGCCAGCAGTGGTCGTAGCGGGAGGTCCGCTAGCGAGCAGTACTTC
CDR3: CASSGRSGRSASEQYF

D: NA
V: TRBV28
size: many
J: TRBJ2-7
DNA: TGTGCCAGCAGTGTAAGAGGACAGTACGAGCAGTACTTC
CDR3: CASSVRGQYEQYF

D: NA
V: TRBV19
size: many
J: TRBJ2-1
DNA: TGTGCCAGTAGTGAGATGAGCTCCTACAATGAGCAGTTCTTC
CDR3: CASSEMSSYNEQFF

D: NA
V: TRBV9
size: many
J: TRBJ1-1
DNA: TGTGCCAGCAGCGTAGTTCAAGGGGGTTTGGGCACTGAAGCTTTCTTT
CDR3: CASSVVQGGLGTEAFF

D: TRBD1
V: TRBV10-3
size: many
J: TRBJ1-6
DNA: TGTGCCAGCAAGGGACAGGACAATTCGCCCCTCCACTTT
CDR3: CASKGQDNSPLHF

D: NA
V: TRBV28
size: many
J: TRBJ1-2
DNA: TGTGCCAGCAGCCAAGGCGGGGGACAAGGCTGGGGCTACACCTTC
CDR3: CASSQGGGQGWGYTF

D: NA
V: TRBV27
size: many
J: TRBJ2-3
DNA: TGTGCCAGCAGTCATACCCTGGCGGGTACGCAGTATTTT
CDR3: CASSHTLAGTQYF

D: TRBD2
V: TRBV12-3/TRBV12-4
size: many
J: TRBJ2-1
DNA: TGTGCCAGCAGTTTCCCCGGGACTAGCGACTACAATGAGCAGTTCTTC
CDR3: CASSFPGTSDYNEQFF

D: NA
V: TRBV20-1
size: many
J: TRBJ2-4
DNA: TGCAGTGCTAGCGCGACAGGGCCGGGGGACATTCAGTACTTC
CDR3: CSASATGPGDIQYF

D: NA
V: TRBV6-2/TRBV6-3
size: many
J: TRBJ1-4
DNA: TGTGCCAGCAGTGGCCAAGGGAGGATTGAAAAACTGTTTTTT
CDR3: CASSGQGRIEKLFF